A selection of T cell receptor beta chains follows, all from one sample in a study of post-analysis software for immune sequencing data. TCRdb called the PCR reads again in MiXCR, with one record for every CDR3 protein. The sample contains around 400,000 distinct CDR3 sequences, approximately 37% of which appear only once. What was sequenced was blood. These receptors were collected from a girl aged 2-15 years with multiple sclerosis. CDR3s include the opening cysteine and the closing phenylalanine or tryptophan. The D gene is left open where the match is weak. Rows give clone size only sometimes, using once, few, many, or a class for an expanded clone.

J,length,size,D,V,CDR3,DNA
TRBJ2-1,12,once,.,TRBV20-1,CSARAADSEQFF,TGCAGTGCTAGGGCAGCGGACAGTGAGCAGTTCTTC
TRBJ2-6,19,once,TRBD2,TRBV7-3,CASSLTVIAGARGANVLTF,TGTGCCAGCAGCTTAACGGTTATAGCGGGAGCGAGGGGGGCCAACGTCCTGACTTTC
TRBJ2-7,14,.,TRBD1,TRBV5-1,CASSSRDRGDEQYF,TGCGCCAGCAGTTCTCGGGACAGGGGCGACGAGCAGTACTTC
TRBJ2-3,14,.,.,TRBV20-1,CSARASTQPDTQYF,TGCAGTGCTAGGGCTAGCACTCAGCCAGATACGCAGTATTTT
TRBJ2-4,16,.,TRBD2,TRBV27,CASSPFGLAGPNIQYF,TGTGCCAGCAGTCCGTTCGGACTAGCGGGGCCAAACATTCAGTACTTC
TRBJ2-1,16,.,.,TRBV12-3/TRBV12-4,CASSLGPGNWMIEQFF,TGTGCCAGCAGTTTGGGACCGGGAAATTGGATGATTGAGCAGTTCTTC
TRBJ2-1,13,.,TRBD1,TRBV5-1,CASKRGGSNEQFF,TGCGCCAGCAAACGAGGGGGCTCTAATGAGCAGTTCTTC
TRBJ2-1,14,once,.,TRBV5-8,CASATGLGLNEQFF,TGTGCCAGCGCAACAGGGCTTGGGTTAAATGAGCAGTTCTTC
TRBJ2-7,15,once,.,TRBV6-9,CASRIPGSTTYEQYF,TGTGCCAGCAGAATCCCGGGAAGTACTACCTACGAGCAGTACTTC
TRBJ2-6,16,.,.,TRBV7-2,CASSLKAGTGANVLTF,TGTGCCAGCAGCTTAAAAGCAGGGACCGGGGCCAACGTCCTGACTTTC
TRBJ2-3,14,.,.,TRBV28,CASSLFQGRDTQYF,TGTGCCAGCAGCCTCTTCCAGGGTAGAGATACGCAGTATTTT
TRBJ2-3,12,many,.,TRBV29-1,CSVKFTTDTQYF,TGCAGCGTTAAGTTCACGACAGATACGCAGTATTTT
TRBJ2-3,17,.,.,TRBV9,CASSVGSYRVRTDTQYF,TGTGCCAGCAGCGTAGGGTCCTACAGGGTAAGGACAGATACGCAGTATTTT
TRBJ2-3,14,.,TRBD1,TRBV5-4,CASGKGDREDTQYF,TGTGCCAGCGGGAAGGGGGACAGAGAAGATACGCAGTATTTT
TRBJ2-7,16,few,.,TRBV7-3,CASSSGTGSSTDEQYF,TGTGCCAGCAGCTCCGGGACCGGCAGTAGCACGGACGAGCAGTACTTC
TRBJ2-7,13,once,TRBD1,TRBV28,CASSRGPGYEQYF,TGTGCCAGCAGCAGGGGGCCTGGTTACGAGCAGTACTTC
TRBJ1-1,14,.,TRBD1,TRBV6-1,CASSAGTGNTEAFF,TGTGCCAGCAGTGCTGGGACAGGGAACACTGAAGCTTTCTTT
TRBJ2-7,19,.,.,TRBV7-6,CASSLERDRDSGSTYEQYF,TGTGCCAGCAGCTTAGAGCGGGACAGGGATAGCGGGAGTACCTACGAGCAGTACTTC
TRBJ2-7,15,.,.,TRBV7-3,CASSLNFQERHEQYF,TGTGCCAGCAGCTTAAATTTCCAGGAGCGGCACGAGCAGTACTTC
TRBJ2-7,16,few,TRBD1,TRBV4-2,CASSRREEQGDYEQYF,TGTGCCAGCAGCCGCAGGGAGGAACAGGGGGACTACGAGCAGTACTTC
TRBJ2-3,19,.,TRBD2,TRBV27,CASSSSIGIPGGLADTQYF,TGTGCCAGCAGTTCATCAATTGGGATACCGGGAGGGTTAGCAGATACGCAGTATTTT
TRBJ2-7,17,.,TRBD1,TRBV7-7,CASSLAPTGNHSYEQYF,TGTGCTAGCAGCTTAGCCCCGACAGGGAACCACTCCTACGAGCAGTACTTC
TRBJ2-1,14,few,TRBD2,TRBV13,CASSLLLAGWQQFF,TGTGCCAGCAGCTTACTACTAGCGGGGTGGCAGCAGTTCTTC
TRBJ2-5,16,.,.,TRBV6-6,CASSYSRENTQETQYF,TGTGCCAGCAGTTACTCGAGAGAGAACACCCAAGAGACCCAGTACTTC
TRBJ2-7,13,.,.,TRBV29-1,CSARTGWLHEQYF,TGCAGCGCCCGCACAGGGTGGCTCCACGAGCAGTACTTC
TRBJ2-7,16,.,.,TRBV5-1,CASSPTSGRGNNEQYF,TGCGCCAGCAGCCCCACCTCGGGGCGAGGGAACAACGAGCAGTACTTC